Given below is one T cell receptor beta chain in context. This entry is derived from a study of T-cell memory formation after mild COVID-19. TCRdb independently ran MiXCR on the 5' RACE reads; one entry per CDR3 protein. This sample carries roughly 100,000 distinct CDR3 sequences, around an eighth of them seen once, and the ten largest clones take around 30%. Specimen: PBMCs or a T cell subset sorted from them (not recorded which). The TCR originated in an adult woman who had mild COVID-19 (a few samples of this study predate the infection). Cell type and time point are not known.

CDR3 loop: CASSPQTSGSITDTQYF. The CDR3 coding sequence is TGTGCCAGCAGCCCTCAGACTAGCGGGTCTATCACAGATACGCAGTATTTT. V is TRBV7-9 and J is TRBJ2-3, with 10 bases identical to TRBD2. The junction had 10 bases not matched to a gene; V was cut back by 5 bases and J by 2 bases. Germline V gene sequence: CDR1 SEHNR, CDR2 FQNEAQ (reference sequence). This CDR3 region has 17 residues.